This T cell receptor beta chain was recovered during a study of T cells after yellow fever vaccination. Conversion of TCR transcripts into cDNA relied on 5'RACE template switching, which added a universal primer site and UMIs. One entry per CDR3 protein, called by TCRdb with MiXCR from the 5' RACE reads. The sample yields under 550,000 distinct CDR3 sequences, around a fifth seen once. This clonotype appeared a few times. Its antigen is unknown. Study-wide results and limits: Across the CD4 and CD8 compartments, a small share of clonotypes was present in both. Weaker in magnitude, the secondary response showed a faster peak on day 5 versus 15. Booster sampling recovered most clones from primary vaccination (approximately 96% CD4, approximately 88% CD8).

The sequence was collected from a man in his late teens or twenties who received the YFV17D yellow fever vaccine. The sample was PBMCs, taken less than 25 days after the first yellow fever vaccination.

CDR3 protein: CSARDTGGPGNTIYF. The CDR3 DNA is TGCAGTGCTAGGGACACAGGGGGCCCGGGAAACACCATATATTTT. The chain has TRBV20-1 and TRBJ1-3; 9 bases match TRBD1. Germline values: CDR1 DFQATT, CDR2 SNEGSKA (reference sequence). Unmatched junction bases numbered 7, after V lost 3 bases and J lost 4 bases. This CDR3 is built from 15 residues.